This T cell receptor (beta chain) was recovered during a study of blood T cell repertoires in COVID-19. Across the whole study: T cells, B-cell-depleted T cells, or PBMCs provided the cDNA or gDNA that served as material.

In the study's own analysis: By means of reference gene primer amplification, nucleated cell counts were estimated. Assay used: immunoSEQ multiplex PCR; TCRdb lists only in-frame clones, some missing. V, J and clone size are taken as reported in that table, and D and trimming were inferred from the DNA itself. Of around 330,000 clones listed, 88% were seen once; the top ten hold 1.5% to 2%. The Seattle site enrolled patients during active infection and followed them longitudinally. This CDR3 contains 14 residues. Germline V gives CDR1 SGHVS, CDR2 FQNEAQ. V was pared by 1 base and J by 1 base, with 7 bases between.

The sample comprised peripheral blood. The clonotype was recovered from a woman aged 25 to 39 with COVID-19, enrolled during active disease. The chain uses TRBV7-8 and TRBJ1-2, with no clear D. CDR3 sequence (DNA): TGTGCCAGCAGCTTAGGAACAGATAACTATGGCTACACCTTC. It specifies CASSLGTDNYGYTF.